The rows below give T cell receptor beta chains drawn from one sample of a study of a mutant IDH1 vaccine in newly diagnosed glioma. Their antigens are not known. The assay was immunoSEQ multiplex PCR, and TCRdb's table has in-frame clones only and misses some. The sample has 30,000 to 40,000 clones; roughly 80% are singletons. Sequenced material: PBMCs, taken from a glioma patient whose treatment included an IDH1 peptide vaccine. Receptors originate from a young man with glioma. Both conserved end residues are part of each CDR3. D genes are given only for firm matches. Only part of the rows carry a size: once, few, many, or a class if the clone is expanded.

abundance: NA; d_gene: NA; v_gene: TRBV7-3; j_gene: TRBJ2-3; CDR3aa: CASSLSQRDTQYF; CDR3nt: TGTGCCAGCAGCTTAAGCCAGCGGGATACGCAGTATTTT
abundance: NA; d_gene: NA; v_gene: TRBV27; j_gene: TRBJ2-1; CDR3aa: CASSLDQSYNEQFF; CDR3nt: TGTGCCAGCAGTTTAGACCAGAGTTACAATGAGCAGTTCTTC
abundance: NA; d_gene: NA; v_gene: TRBV4-3; j_gene: TRBJ1-1; CDR3aa: CASSQEAGRDTEAFF; CDR3nt: TGCGCCAGCAGCCAAGAGGCAGGGCGGGACACTGAAGCTTTCTTT
abundance: NA; d_gene: NA; v_gene: TRBV2; j_gene: TRBJ1-6; CDR3aa: CASNLGAGYNSPLHF; CDR3nt: TGTGCCAGCAATCTAGGGGCAGGGTATAATTCACCCCTCCACTTT
abundance: NA; d_gene: TRBD2; v_gene: TRBV30; j_gene: TRBJ2-7; CDR3aa: CAWSAERESYEQYF; CDR3nt: TGTGCCTGGAGTGCAGAGCGGGAATCCTACGAGCAGTACTTC
abundance: once; d_gene: TRBD1; v_gene: TRBV2; j_gene: TRBJ2-7; CDR3aa: CASSVGTGLEQYF; CDR3nt: TGTGCCAGCAGTGTTGGGACAGGGCTCGAGCAGTACTTC
abundance: NA; d_gene: TRBD2; v_gene: TRBV27; j_gene: TRBJ2-7; CDR3aa: CASSLKLAGYEQYF; CDR3nt: TGTGCCAGCAGTTTAAAACTAGCGGGCTACGAGCAGTACTTC
abundance: NA; d_gene: NA; v_gene: TRBV10-2; j_gene: TRBJ2-2; CDR3aa: CATSGPGELFF; CDR3nt: TGCGCCACCTCTGGACCCGGGGAGCTGTTTTTT
abundance: NA; d_gene: NA; v_gene: TRBV7-9; j_gene: TRBJ1-1; CDR3aa: CASSLGGENTEAFF; CDR3nt: TGTGCCAGCAGCTTAGGCGGGGAAAACACTGAAGCTTTCTTT
abundance: NA; d_gene: TRBD1; v_gene: TRBV5-4; j_gene: TRBJ1-2; CDR3aa: CASSFGQGNGYTF; CDR3nt: TGTGCCAGCAGCTTCGGACAGGGGAACGGCTACACCTTC
abundance: medium-sized; d_gene: NA; v_gene: TRBV5-4; j_gene: TRBJ1-3; CDR3aa: CASSLVGGGGNTIYF; CDR3nt: TGTGCCAGCAGCTTGGTCGGGGGTGGTGGAAACACCATATATTTT
abundance: NA; d_gene: TRBD1; v_gene: TRBV6-5; j_gene: TRBJ2-7; CDR3aa: CASSYSGQGAYEQYF; CDR3nt: TGTGCCAGCAGTTACTCCGGACAGGGCGCCTACGAGCAGTACTTC
abundance: few; d_gene: NA; v_gene: TRBV2; j_gene: TRBJ1-5; CDR3aa: CASSGDGYSNQPQHF; CDR3nt: TGTGCCAGCAGTGGGGACGGTTATAGCAATCAGCCCCAGCATTTT
abundance: NA; d_gene: NA; v_gene: TRBV25-1; j_gene: TRBJ2-5; CDR3aa: CASSEWSQETQYF; CDR3nt: TGTGCCAGCAGTGAATGGTCCCAAGAGACCCAGTACTTC
abundance: NA; d_gene: TRBD2; v_gene: TRBV27; j_gene: TRBJ2-7; CDR3aa: CASRESSGSPHEQYF; CDR3nt: TGTGCCAGCAGGGAATCTAGCGGGAGCCCGCACGAGCAGTACTTC
abundance: NA; d_gene: TRBD2; v_gene: TRBV27; j_gene: TRBJ2-3; CDR3aa: CASSLNRRGGTDTQYF; CDR3nt: TGTGCCAGCAGTTTAAATCGGCGGGGGGGCACAGATACGCAGTATTTT
abundance: NA; d_gene: NA; v_gene: TRBV7-8; j_gene: TRBJ1-1; CDR3aa: CASSPVDGGRSGAFF; CDR3nt: TGTGCCAGCAGCCCTGTAGACGGGGGGCGGTCAGGAGCTTTCTTT
abundance: few; d_gene: NA; v_gene: TRBV29-1; j_gene: TRBJ1-2; CDR3aa: CSATLQGFYGYTF; CDR3nt: TGCAGCGCGACCTTACAGGGTTTTTATGGCTACACCTTC
abundance: NA; d_gene: NA; v_gene: TRBV29-1; j_gene: TRBJ1-1; CDR3aa: CSVDGTLNTEAFF; CDR3nt: TGCAGCGTCGACGGGACGTTGAACACTGAAGCTTTCTTT
abundance: NA; d_gene: NA; v_gene: TRBV10-1; j_gene: TRBJ2-7; CDR3aa: CASSEFSGAGSYEQYF; CDR3nt: TGCGCCAGCAGTGAATTCTCTGGCGCAGGGTCCTACGAGCAGTACTTC
abundance: NA; d_gene: NA; v_gene: TRBV6-6; j_gene: TRBJ1-2; CDR3aa: CASSFAGDGYTF; CDR3nt: TGTGCCAGCAGTTTCGCGGGGGATGGCTACACCTTC
abundance: NA; d_gene: NA; v_gene: TRBV7-2; j_gene: TRBJ1-3; CDR3aa: CASSLVVGSGNTIYF; CDR3nt: TGTGCCAGCAGCTTAGTGGTGGGCTCTGGAAACACCATATATTTT
abundance: NA; d_gene: TRBD2; v_gene: TRBV13; j_gene: TRBJ2-5; CDR3aa: CASSLKLAGIETQYF; CDR3nt: TGTGCCAGCAGCTTAAAACTAGCGGGGATAGAGACCCAGTACTTC
abundance: NA; d_gene: TRBD1; v_gene: TRBV2; j_gene: TRBJ2-2; CDR3aa: CASSPLGQGSGELFF; CDR3nt: TGTGCCAGCAGTCCCCTGGGACAGGGGAGCGGGGAGCTGTTTTTT
abundance: NA; d_gene: TRBD1; v_gene: TRBV27; j_gene: TRBJ2-1; CDR3aa: CASSFGVQGAWNEQFF; CDR3nt: TGTGCCAGCAGTTTTGGGGTACAGGGGGCATGGAATGAGCAGTTCTTC
abundance: few; d_gene: NA; v_gene: TRBV6-5; j_gene: TRBJ2-7; CDR3aa: CASRPSQGTLEQYF; CDR3nt: TGTGCCAGCAGACCCTCACAGGGCACCCTCGAGCAGTACTTC
abundance: NA; d_gene: TRBD2; v_gene: TRBV18; j_gene: TRBJ2-7; CDR3aa: CASSEGLAGESYEQYF; CDR3nt: TGTGCCAGCTCAGAGGGACTAGCGGGAGAATCCTACGAGCAGTACTTC
abundance: NA; d_gene: NA; v_gene: TRBV30; j_gene: TRBJ1-2; CDR3aa: CAWESERGDLDGYTF; CDR3nt: TGTGCCTGGGAAAGCGAGAGGGGAGATCTCGATGGCTACACCTTC
abundance: NA; d_gene: NA; v_gene: TRBV30; j_gene: TRBJ1-2; CDR3aa: CAWSLMGRVSYGYTF; CDR3nt: TGTGCCTGGAGTCTTATGGGCAGGGTGTCCTATGGCTACACCTTC
abundance: NA; d_gene: TRBD1; v_gene: TRBV6-1; j_gene: TRBJ1-2; CDR3aa: CASSARQGGMFGYTF; CDR3nt: TGTGCCAGCAGTGCAAGACAGGGAGGGATGTTTGGCTACACCTTC
abundance: once; d_gene: TRBD1; v_gene: TRBV7-9; j_gene: TRBJ2-1; CDR3aa: CASTHHGQGRYNEQFF; CDR3nt: TGTGCCAGCACCCACCATGGACAGGGGCGGTATAATGAGCAGTTCTTC
abundance: NA; d_gene: TRBD1; v_gene: TRBV6-5; j_gene: TRBJ1-4; CDR3aa: CASSYGGQGGQELFF; CDR3nt: TGTGCCAGCAGTTACGGAGGACAGGGAGGGCAAGAACTGTTTTTT
abundance: NA; d_gene: TRBD1; v_gene: TRBV19; j_gene: TRBJ1-1; CDR3aa: CATKEQGRPNTEAFF; CDR3nt: TGTGCCACCAAAGAACAGGGGCGACCGAACACTGAAGCTTTCTTT
abundance: NA; d_gene: NA; v_gene: TRBV6-1; j_gene: TRBJ1-6; CDR3aa: CASSVLRGGPYNSPLHF; CDR3nt: TGTGCCAGCAGTGTTCTAAGGGGGGGCCCGTATAATTCACCCCTCCACTTT
abundance: once; d_gene: TRBD1; v_gene: TRBV5-6; j_gene: TRBJ1-2; CDR3aa: CASHRGSGYGYTF; CDR3nt: TGTGCCAGCCACAGGGGTTCAGGCTATGGCTACACCTTC
abundance: NA; d_gene: NA; v_gene: TRBV5-1; j_gene: TRBJ2-1; CDR3aa: CASSLTTSSIYEQFF; CDR3nt: TGCGCCAGCAGCTTAACCACTTCTAGTATCTATGAGCAGTTCTTC
abundance: NA; d_gene: TRBD1; v_gene: TRBV7-2; j_gene: TRBJ2-6; CDR3aa: CASRGGQGESSGANVLTF; CDR3nt: TGTGCCAGCAGGGGAGGACAGGGGGAAAGCTCTGGGGCCAACGTCCTGACTTTC
abundance: NA; d_gene: NA; v_gene: TRBV5-6; j_gene: TRBJ1-3; CDR3aa: CASSFGGSGNTIYF; CDR3nt: TGTGCCAGCAGCTTCGGGGGCTCTGGAAACACCATATATTTT
abundance: NA; d_gene: TRBD1; v_gene: TRBV30; j_gene: TRBJ1-6; CDR3aa: CAWSVLEGAGSPLHF; CDR3nt: TGTGCCTGGAGTGTACTGGAGGGGGCGGGTTCACCCCTCCACTTT
abundance: NA; d_gene: NA; v_gene: TRBV6-6; j_gene: TRBJ1-6; CDR3aa: CASSYDSRNSPLHF; CDR3nt: TGTGCCAGCAGTTACGATTCCCGGAATTCACCCCTCCACTTT
abundance: NA; d_gene: TRBD1; v_gene: TRBV13; j_gene: TRBJ1-1; CDR3aa: CASSPETGTDTEAFF; CDR3nt: TGTGCCAGCAGCCCCGAGACAGGGACGGACACTGAAGCTTTCTTT
abundance: NA; d_gene: NA; v_gene: TRBV5-6; j_gene: TRBJ1-2; CDR3aa: CASSLARLPRYTF; CDR3nt: TGTGCCAGCAGCTTGGCGCGTCTCCCTCGCTACACCTTC
abundance: NA; d_gene: NA; v_gene: TRBV19; j_gene: TRBJ2-1; CDR3aa: CASSIGVNNGEQFF; CDR3nt: TGTGCCAGTAGTATTGGGGTGAACAATGGCGAGCAGTTCTTC
abundance: NA; d_gene: NA; v_gene: TRBV6-1; j_gene: TRBJ2-1; CDR3aa: CASRNARSSYNEQFF; CDR3nt: TGTGCCAGCAGAAATGCCCGTAGCTCCTACAATGAGCAGTTCTTC
abundance: NA; d_gene: NA; v_gene: TRBV2; j_gene: TRBJ2-2; CDR3aa: CASSEGGTYTGELFF; CDR3nt: TGTGCCAGCAGTGAAGGCGGGACCTACACCGGGGAGCTGTTTTTT
abundance: NA; d_gene: NA; v_gene: TRBV29-1; j_gene: TRBJ1-2; CDR3aa: CSVVSGYVKHGYTF; CDR3nt: TGCAGCGTAGTGTCAGGGTATGTGAAGCATGGCTACACCTTC